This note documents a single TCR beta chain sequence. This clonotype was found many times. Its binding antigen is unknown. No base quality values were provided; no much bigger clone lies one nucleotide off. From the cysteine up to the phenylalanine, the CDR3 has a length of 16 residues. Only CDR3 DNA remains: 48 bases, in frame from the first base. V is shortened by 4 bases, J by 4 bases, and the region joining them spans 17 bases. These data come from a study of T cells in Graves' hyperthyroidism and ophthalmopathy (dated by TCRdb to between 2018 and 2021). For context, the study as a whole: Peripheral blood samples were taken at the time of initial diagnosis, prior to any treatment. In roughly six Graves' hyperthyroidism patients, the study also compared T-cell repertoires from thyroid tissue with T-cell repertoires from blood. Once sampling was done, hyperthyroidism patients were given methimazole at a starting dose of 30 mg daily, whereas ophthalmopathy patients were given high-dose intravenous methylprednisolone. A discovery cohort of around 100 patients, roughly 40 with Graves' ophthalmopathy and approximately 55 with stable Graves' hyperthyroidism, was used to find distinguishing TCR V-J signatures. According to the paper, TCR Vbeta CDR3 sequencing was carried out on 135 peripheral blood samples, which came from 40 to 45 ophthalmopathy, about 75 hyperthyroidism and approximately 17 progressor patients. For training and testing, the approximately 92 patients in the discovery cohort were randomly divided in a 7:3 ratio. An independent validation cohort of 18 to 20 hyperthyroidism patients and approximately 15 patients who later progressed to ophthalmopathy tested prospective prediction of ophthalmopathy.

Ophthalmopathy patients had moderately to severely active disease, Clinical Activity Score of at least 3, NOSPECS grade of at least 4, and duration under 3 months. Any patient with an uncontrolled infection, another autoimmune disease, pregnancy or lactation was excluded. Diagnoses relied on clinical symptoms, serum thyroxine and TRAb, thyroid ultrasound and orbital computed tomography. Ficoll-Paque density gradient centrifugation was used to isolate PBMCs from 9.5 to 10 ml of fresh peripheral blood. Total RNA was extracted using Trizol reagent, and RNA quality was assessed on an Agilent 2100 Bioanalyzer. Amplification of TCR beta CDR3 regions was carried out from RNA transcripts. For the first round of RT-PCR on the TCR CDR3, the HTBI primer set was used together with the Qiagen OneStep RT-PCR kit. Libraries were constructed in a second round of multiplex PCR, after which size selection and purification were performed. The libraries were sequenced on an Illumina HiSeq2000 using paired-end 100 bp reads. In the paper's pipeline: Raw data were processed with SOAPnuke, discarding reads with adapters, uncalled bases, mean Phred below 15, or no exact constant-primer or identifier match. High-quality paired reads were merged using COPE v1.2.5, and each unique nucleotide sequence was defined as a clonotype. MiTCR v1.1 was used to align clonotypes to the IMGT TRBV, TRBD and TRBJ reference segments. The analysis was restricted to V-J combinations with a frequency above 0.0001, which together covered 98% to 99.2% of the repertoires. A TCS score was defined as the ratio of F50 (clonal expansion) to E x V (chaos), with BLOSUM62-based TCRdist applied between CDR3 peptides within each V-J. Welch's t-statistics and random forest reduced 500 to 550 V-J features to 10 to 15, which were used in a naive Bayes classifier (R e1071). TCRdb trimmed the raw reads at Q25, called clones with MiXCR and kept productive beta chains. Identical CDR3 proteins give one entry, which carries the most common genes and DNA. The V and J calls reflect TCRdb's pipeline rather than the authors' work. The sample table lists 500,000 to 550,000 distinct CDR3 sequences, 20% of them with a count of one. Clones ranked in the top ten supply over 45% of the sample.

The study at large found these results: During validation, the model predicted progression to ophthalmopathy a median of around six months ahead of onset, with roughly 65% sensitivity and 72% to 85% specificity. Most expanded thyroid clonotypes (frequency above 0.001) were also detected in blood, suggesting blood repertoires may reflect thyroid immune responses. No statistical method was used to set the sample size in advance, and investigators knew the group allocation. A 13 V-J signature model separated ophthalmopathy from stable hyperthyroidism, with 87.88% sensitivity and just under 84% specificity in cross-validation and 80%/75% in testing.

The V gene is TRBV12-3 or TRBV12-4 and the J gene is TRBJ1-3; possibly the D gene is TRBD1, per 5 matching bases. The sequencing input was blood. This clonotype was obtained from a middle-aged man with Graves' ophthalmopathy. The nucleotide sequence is TGTGCCAGCAGTTATCATGGGGCATCCCGAGGAAACACCATATATTTT. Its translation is CASSYHGASRGNTIYF.